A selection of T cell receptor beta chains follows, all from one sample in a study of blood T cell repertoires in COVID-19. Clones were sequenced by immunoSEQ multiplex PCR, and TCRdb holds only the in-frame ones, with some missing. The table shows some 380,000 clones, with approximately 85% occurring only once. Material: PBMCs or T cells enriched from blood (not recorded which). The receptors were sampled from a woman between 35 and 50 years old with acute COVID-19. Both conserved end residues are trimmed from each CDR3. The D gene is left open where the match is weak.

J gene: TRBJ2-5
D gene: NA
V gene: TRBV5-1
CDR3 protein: ASGELAEETQY

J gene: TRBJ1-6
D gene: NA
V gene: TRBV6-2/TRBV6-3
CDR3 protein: ASSLPPETPTDPAYSPLH

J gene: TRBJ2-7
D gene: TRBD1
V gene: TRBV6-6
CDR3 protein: ASSGQGYYEQY

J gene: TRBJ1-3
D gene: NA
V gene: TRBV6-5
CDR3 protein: ASGGGYSGNTIY

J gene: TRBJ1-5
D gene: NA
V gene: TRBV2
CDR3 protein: ASSAGYSNQPQH

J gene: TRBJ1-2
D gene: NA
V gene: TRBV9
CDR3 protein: ASSVGSPRGYGYT

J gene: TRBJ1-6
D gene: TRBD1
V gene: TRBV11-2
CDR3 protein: ASSRRDSDNSPLH

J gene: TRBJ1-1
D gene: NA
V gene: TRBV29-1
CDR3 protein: SATGGKRTEAF

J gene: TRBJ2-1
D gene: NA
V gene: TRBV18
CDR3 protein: ASSPRQSSYNEQF

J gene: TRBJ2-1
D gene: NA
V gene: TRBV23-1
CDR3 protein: ASSQSHGRPAPGQF

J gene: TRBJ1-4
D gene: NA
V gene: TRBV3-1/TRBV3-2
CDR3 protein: ASSLKMGAYNEKLF

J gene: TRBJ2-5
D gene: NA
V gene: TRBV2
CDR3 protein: ASSDRQDRAEETQY

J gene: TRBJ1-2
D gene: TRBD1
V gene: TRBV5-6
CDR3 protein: ASSLVGQGLRGYT

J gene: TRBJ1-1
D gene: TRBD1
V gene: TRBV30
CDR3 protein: AWSLQGARTEAF

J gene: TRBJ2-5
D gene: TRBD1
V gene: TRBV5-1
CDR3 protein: ASSHRDRQETQY

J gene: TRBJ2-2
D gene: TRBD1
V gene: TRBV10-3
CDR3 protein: AISGQGDTGELF

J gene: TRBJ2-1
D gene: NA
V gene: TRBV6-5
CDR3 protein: ASSYSNRDIQF

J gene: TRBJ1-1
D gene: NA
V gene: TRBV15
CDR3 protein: ATSRDKAAQNTEAF

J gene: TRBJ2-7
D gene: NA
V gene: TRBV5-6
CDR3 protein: ASSFIQGGVLYEQY

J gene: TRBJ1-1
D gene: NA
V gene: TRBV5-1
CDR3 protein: ASSLGPTNFEAF

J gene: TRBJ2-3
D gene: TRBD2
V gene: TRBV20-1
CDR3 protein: SYVSGGTQY

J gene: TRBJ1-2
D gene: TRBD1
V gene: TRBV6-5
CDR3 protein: ASSLGQGGYGYT

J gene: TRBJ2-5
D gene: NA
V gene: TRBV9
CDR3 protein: ASSPAASSHETQY

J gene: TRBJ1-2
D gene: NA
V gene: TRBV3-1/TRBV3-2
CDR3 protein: ASSQDPEVHGYT

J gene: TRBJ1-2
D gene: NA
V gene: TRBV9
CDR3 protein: ASSATGRSGYT

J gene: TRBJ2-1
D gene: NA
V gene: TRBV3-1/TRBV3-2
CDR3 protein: ASSQGGGWDEQF

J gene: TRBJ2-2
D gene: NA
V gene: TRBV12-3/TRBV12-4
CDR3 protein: ASSFGPGELF

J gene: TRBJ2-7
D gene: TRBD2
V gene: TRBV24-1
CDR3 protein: ATSGTSGYEQY

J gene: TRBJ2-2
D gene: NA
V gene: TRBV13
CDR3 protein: ASSSTGRMGAGELF

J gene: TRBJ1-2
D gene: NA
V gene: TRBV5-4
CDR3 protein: ASSLSSQKGYT

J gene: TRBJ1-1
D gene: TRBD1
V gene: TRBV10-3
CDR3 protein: AISFSGTGAMNTEAF

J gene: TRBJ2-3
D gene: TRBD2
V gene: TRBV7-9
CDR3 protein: ASPRTSGGAGDTQY

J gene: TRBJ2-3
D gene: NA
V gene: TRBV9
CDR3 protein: ASSVAWGESTDTQY

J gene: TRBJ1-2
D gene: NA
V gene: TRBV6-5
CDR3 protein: ASRVTLTENYGYT

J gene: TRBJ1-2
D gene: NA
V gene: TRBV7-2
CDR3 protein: ASSLASGQPQGYT

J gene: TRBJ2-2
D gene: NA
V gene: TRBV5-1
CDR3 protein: ASSFSTLNTGELF

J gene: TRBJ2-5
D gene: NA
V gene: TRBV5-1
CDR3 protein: ASSLGYRLQETQY

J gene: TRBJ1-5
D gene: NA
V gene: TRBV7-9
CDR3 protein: ASSLASGEANQPQH

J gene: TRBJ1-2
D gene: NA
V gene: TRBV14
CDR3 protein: ASSQVQGIYGYT

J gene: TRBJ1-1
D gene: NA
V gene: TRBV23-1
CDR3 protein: ASSQSSMDRRNTEAF

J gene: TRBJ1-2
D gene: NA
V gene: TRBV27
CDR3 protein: ASSRGIGYYGYT

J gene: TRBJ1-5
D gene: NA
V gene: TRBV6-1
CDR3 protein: ASSDGGQPQH

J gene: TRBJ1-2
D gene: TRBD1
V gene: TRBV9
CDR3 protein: ASSVGTGTNYGYT

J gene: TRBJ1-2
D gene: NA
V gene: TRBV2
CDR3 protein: ASSAQSTRYGYT

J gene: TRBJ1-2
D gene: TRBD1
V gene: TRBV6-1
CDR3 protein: ASSDTGTGYGYT

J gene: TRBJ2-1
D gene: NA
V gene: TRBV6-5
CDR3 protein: ASSRAGQNEQF

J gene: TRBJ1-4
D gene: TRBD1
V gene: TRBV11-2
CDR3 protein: ASSLRQGASEKLF

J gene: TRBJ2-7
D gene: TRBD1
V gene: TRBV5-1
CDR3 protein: ASSLQGDYEQY

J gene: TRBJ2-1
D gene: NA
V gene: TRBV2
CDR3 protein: ASSLGGFPYNEQF

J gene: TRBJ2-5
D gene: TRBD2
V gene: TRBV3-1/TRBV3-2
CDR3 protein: ASSQAGGHETQY

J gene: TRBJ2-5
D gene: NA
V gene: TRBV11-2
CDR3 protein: ASSLAGGIQETQY

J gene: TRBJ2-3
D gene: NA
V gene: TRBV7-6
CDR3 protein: ASSLGRGTDTQY